Following are 27 T cell receptor beta chains from one sample sequenced in a study of shared clonotypes between healthy human individuals. The repertoire was sequenced with immunoSEQ multiplex PCR; TCRdb's copy has only in-frame clones and lacks some. In the table there are 950,000 to 1,100,000 clones, about 80% of which are singletons. The specimen sequenced was memory CD4+ T cells from PBMCs. Indicated subset: CD45RA-negative fraction. These receptors came from a man between 18 and 29 years old in good health. Some clones in this sample may be carry-over from other donors' samples.

This clone has only one observation. The V and J genes are TRBV4-2 and TRBJ1-2; 8 bases match TRBD1. V shed 4 bases and J 7 bases; nucleotides not matched to a gene: 11. This CDR3 region has 15 residues. The germline V gene has CDR1 LGHNA and CDR2 YNFKEQ. In DNA form, the CDR3 reads TGTGCCAGCAGCCCGGGCTTTGGACAGGGCACTGGCTACACCTTC. This translates into CASSPGFGQGTGYTF.

This clone was recorded a few times. The chain combines TRBV9 with TRBJ1-1; D perhaps matches TRBD1 (5 bases). V lost 9 bases and J lost 3, with 15 bases in between. The CDR3 is made up of 13 amino acids. The V gene's germline CDR1 is SGDLS and CDR2 YYNGEE. The CDR3 DNA reads as TGTGCCACCTCTAGGGGTGGAGACACTGAAGCTTTCTTT. Translated: CATSRGGDTEAFF.

This sequence joins TRBV2 and TRBJ1-1; D gene uncertain. Looked up from germline, CDR1 is SNHLY and CDR2 is FYNNEI. Between the trimmed V and J ends, which lost 11 bases and 1 base, there was a span of 14 bases. This CDR3 spans 13 amino acids. DNA for the CDR3: TGTGCCCGATTACGCGACCGGAACACTGAAGCTTTCTTT. This encodes CARLRDRNTEAFF. Using reference TRBV2 and TRBJ1-1 for the parts outside the CDR3, the full variable domain is EPEVTQTPSHQVTQMGQEVILRCVPISNHLYFYWYRQILGQKVEFLVSFYNNEISEKSEIFDDQFSVERPDGSNFTLKIRSTKLEDSAMYFCARLRDRNTEAFFGQGTRLTVV.

The chain links TRBV7-8 to TRBJ2-7; D possibly corresponds to TRBD1 (5 bases). CDR1 is SGHVS and CDR2 is FQNEAQ in the germline V gene. V shed 6 bases and J shed 7 bases, with 16 bases lying between them. The CDR3 has 13 residues. The CDR3 sequence: CASRPDSPGEQYF. The CDR3 DNA sequence: TGTGCCAGCAGACCCGACAGTCCGGGTGAGCAGTACTTC.

The V gene is TRBV21-1, the J gene TRBJ1-2; whether TRBD1, the table's D call, matches the DNA was not checked. TRBV21-1 is a pseudogene segment. This CDR3 comprises 15 residues. The CDR3 nucleotides are TGTGCCAGCAGCAAATCCCTGACAGGGGACTATGGCTACACCTTC. Its translation: CASSKSLTGDYGYTF.

This clone was seen only once. V is TRBV5-1 and J is TRBJ1-2; the D gene is possibly TRBD1 (5 bases). CDR1 is SGHRS and CDR2 is YFSETQ in the germline V gene. The length of the CDR3 is 14 residues. The V gene lost 5 bases and the J gene lost 4 bases, with 15 bases spanning the gap. This chain's CDR3 is CASSPVRGSYGYTF. The CDR3, as DNA: TGCGCCAGCAGTCCCGTACGGGGGAGCTATGGCTACACCTTC.

In regard to this clone: This specimen includes other DNA sequences encoding the same CDR3. The chain has TRBV28 and TRBJ2-1, with 11 bases matching TRBD1. V lost 2 bases and J lost 4; bases outside the gene matches: 4. Germline V gene lookup returns CDR1 MDHEN and CDR2 SYDVKM. This CDR3 contains 16 residues. The CDR3 nucleotides read TGTGCCAGCAGTTTAGGCGGGACAGGGGGTTACAATGAGCAGTTCTTC. It specifies CASSLGGTGGYNEQFF.

The rearrangement uses TRBV6-5 and TRBJ2-7; 8 bases are a match to TRBD1. The CDR3 sequence is 14 residues long. Germline V lookup: CDR1 MNHEY, CDR2 SVGAGI. Trimming removed 5 bases from V and 3 bases from J; junction bases left unmatched: 6. CDR3 sequence: CASSPTGQVYEQYF. CDR3 sequence (DNA): TGTGCCAGCAGTCCGACGGGACAGGTCTACGAGCAGTACTTC.

The chain joins TRBV18 to TRBJ1-1; D possibly corresponds to TRBD1 (5 bases). Trimming shortened V by 6 bases and J by 9 bases, and 17 bases separated the two germline ends. This CDR3 spans 13 amino acids. The germline V gene encodes CDR1 KGHSH and CDR2 LQKENI. In DNA form, the CDR3 reads TGTGCCAGCTCCCCGGGGGGGAGCGCCAAAGCTTTCTTT. It translates to CASSPGGSAKAFF.

This chain joins TRBV5-1 and TRBJ2-5; the match to TRBD1 covers 7 bases. Germline CDR1 is SGHRS and CDR2 is YFSETQ. Losses at the gene ends were 4 bases for V and 1 base for J; bases not matched to a gene: 4. There are 14 residues in the CDR3. The DNA of the CDR3 is TGCGCCAGCAGCCTCCAGGGGGTCCAAGAGACCCAGTACTTC. Its protein product is CASSLQGVQETQYF. The full variable domain, in which reference TRBV5-1 and TRBJ2-5 provide the parts outside the CDR3, is KAGVTQTPRYLIKTRGQQVTLSCSPISGHRSVSWYQQTPGQGLQFLFEYFSETQRNKGNFPGRFSGRQFSNSRSEMNVSTLELGDSALYLCASSLQGVQETQYFGPGTRLLVL.

The J gene is TRBJ2-7, the V gene TRBV9; 11 bases are shared with TRBD2. The CDR3 totals 17 residues. The trim removed 0 bases at V and 3 bases at J, leaving 8 bases unmatched. Germline CDR1 SGDLS, CDR2 YYNGEE. CDR3 in amino acids: CASSVGSGLAADYEQYF. Here the CDR3 DNA reads TGTGCCAGCAGCGTAGGGTCGGGACTAGCGGCAGACTACGAGCAGTACTTC.

This clone was recorded a few times. Distinct nucleotide sequences in the sample also encode this CDR3. This chain connects TRBV28 to TRBJ2-6; D is unresolved. This CDR3 has 13 amino acids. V gave up 8 bases and J gave up 1 base, with 6 bases separating them. Germline CDR1 and CDR2: MDHEN and SYDVKM. CDR3 in amino acids: CASFGSGANVLTF. The DNA of the CDR3 is TGTGCCAGCTTTGGGTCTGGGGCCAACGTCCTGACTTTC. Drawing the rest from reference TRBV28 and TRBJ2-6, the complete variable domain is DVKVTQSSRYLVKRTGEKVFLECVQDMDHENMFWYRQDPGLGLRLIYFSYDVKMKEKGDIPEGYSVSREKKERFSLILESASTNQTSMYLCASFGSGANVLTFGAGSRLTVL.

To note about this clone: The sample contains more than one DNA sequence encoding this CDR3. The chain employs TRBV6-6 and TRBJ1-1, with unresolved D. Germline-derived CDR1 and CDR2 are MNHNY and SVGAGI (reference sequence). The V end was cut by 4 bases, the J end by 2 bases, with 8 bases between. The CDR3 runs 13 residues. This chain's CDR3 is CASSFDGNTEAFF. Here the CDR3 DNA reads TGTGCCAGCAGTTTCGACGGCAACACTGAAGCTTTCTTT.

J is TRBJ2-1 and V is TRBV14; D may be TRBD2 (6 bases). In germline, CDR1 is SGHDN, CDR2 FVKESK. This CDR3 region has 14 residues. The V gene lost 4 bases and the J gene lost 9 bases, with 16 bases spanning the gap. The CDR3 region is CASSRRLDLSEQFF. CDR3 bases: TGTGCCAGCAGCCGCCGACTAGATCTTAGTGAGCAGTTCTTC.

This chain links TRBV29-1 with TRBJ2-1, with 10 bases that match TRBD1. V dropped 2 bases and J dropped 8; count of bases not matched to a gene: 6. This CDR3 region has 14 residues. Germline CDR1 is SQVTM and CDR2 is ANQGSEA. This CDR3 reads CSVERQGAGDEQFF. In DNA, the CDR3 is TGCAGCGTTGAAAGACAGGGGGCGGGGGATGAGCAGTTCTTC.

The V call is TRBV7-6, the J call TRBJ1-3; no definite D call. Per the germline V gene, CDR1 is SGHVS and CDR2 is FNYEAQ. This CDR3 region has 17 residues. The ends were cut back, 2 bases at V and 0 bases at J, with 14 bases in the middle. The CDR3 DNA sequence: TGTGCCAGCAGCTTAACGGAAACGACGGGCTCTGGAAACACCATATATTTT. This translates into CASSLTETTGSGNTIYF.

V is TRBV28 and J is TRBJ2-2; D not certain. This CDR3 comprises 16 residues. Germline CDR1 is MDHEN and CDR2 is SYDVKM. Trimming took off 6 bases at V and 0 bases at J, with 14 bases between the two ends. The CDR3 DNA is TGTGCCAGCAGGACGGCTGATCGGTCGAACACCGGGGAGCTGTTTTTT. This codes for CASRTADRSNTGELFF.

The chain joins TRBV7-9 to TRBJ2-7; 13 nucleotides agree with TRBD2. Germline CDR1 reads SEHNR; CDR2 reads FQNEAQ (reference sequence). This CDR3 has 14 amino acids. V was pared by 4 bases and J by 6 bases, with 3 bases of the junction left unmatched. CDR3 in amino acids: CASSSLAGGPEQYF. The CDR3 DNA follows: TGTGCCAGCAGCTCACTAGCGGGAGGGCCCGAGCAGTACTTC.

In its sample, this clone was seen a few times. The gene calls are TRBV28 and TRBJ1-4, with 9 nucleotides matching TRBD1. The germline V gene encodes CDR1 MDHEN and CDR2 SYDVKM. CDR3 length: 14 amino acids. V shed 6 bases and J 8 bases; nucleotides not matched to a gene: 7. For the CDR3, the DNA is TGTGCCAGCAGGGAACAGGGGGCAGGGGAAAAACTGTTTTTT. As protein: CASREQGAGEKLFF.

A single count supports this clone. Other DNA sequences from this sample encode an identical CDR3 as well. The CDR3 spells CASSPGSTQETQYF. CDR3 DNA: TGCGCCAGCAGCCCCGGCAGCACCCAAGAGACCCAGTACTTC. The gene calls are TRBV5-1 and TRBJ2-5; D is unresolved. The germline V gene has CDR1 SGHRS and CDR2 YFSETQ. This CDR3 contains 14 residues. The ends were cut back, 4 bases at V and 1 base at J, with 11 bases in the middle. The full variable domain, in which reference TRBV5-1 and TRBJ2-5 provide the parts outside the CDR3, is KAGVTQTPRYLIKTRGQQVTLSCSPISGHRSVSWYQQTPGQGLQFLFEYFSETQRNKGNFPGRFSGRQFSNSRSEMNVSTLELGDSALYLCASSPGSTQETQYFGPGTRLLVL.

This chain connects TRBV5-1 to TRBJ2-4, with 10 bases that match TRBD2. The CDR3 spans 18 residues. Germline trimming cut 5 bases from V and 0 bases from J; bases unmatched to any gene: 11. Per the germline V gene, CDR1 is SGHRS and CDR2 is YFSETQ. The DNA of the CDR3 is TGCGCCAGCAGGTCTCTCATAGCGGGAGGTTCAGCCAAAAACATTCAGTACTTC. Translated: CASRSLIAGGSAKNIQYF.

Remarks on this clone: Other DNA variants within this sample encode the same CDR3. The genes are TRBV20-1 and TRBJ1-2; a weak D match, TRBD1 (5 bases). V dropped 4 bases and J dropped 3 bases, with 6 bases sitting between them. The CDR3 is made up of 11 amino acids. CDR1 is DFQATT and CDR2 is SNEGSKA in the germline V gene (reference sequence). The CDR3 region is CSATGDYGYTF. The DNA for the CDR3 is TGCAGTGCTACGGGGGACTATGGCTACACCTTC.

This clone appeared a single time. A read error is possible here, since a much larger clone lies one base away. Other DNA sequences in this specimen translate into the identical CDR3. V and J are TRBV20-1 and TRBJ2-3, with 7 bases identical to TRBD1. In germline, CDR1 is DFQATT, CDR2 SNEGSKA (reference sequence). The CDR3 is made up of 11 amino acids. V was clipped by 6 bases and J by 6 bases; unmatched bases: 3. Written as DNA, the CDR3 is TGCAGTGCGCCACAGGGGGATACGCAGTATTTT. Protein sequence: CSAPQGDTQYF.

The CDR3 is CASSPTAGKETQYF. The CDR3 nucleotides are TGTGCCAGCTCACCAACGGCGGGGAAAGAGACCCAGTACTTC. V gene TRBV18 combines with J gene TRBJ2-5; D may be TRBD2 (6 bases). The CDR3 is made up of 14 amino acids. CDR1 and CDR2 from the germline V gene are KGHSH and LQKENI. Trimming pared 2 bases from V and 3 bases from J, leaving 10 bases between.

The chain recombines TRBV2 with TRBJ2-3; the D is unclear. Trimming pared 0 bases from V and 1 base from J, leaving 8 bases between. CDR3 length equals 15 residues. Germline CDR1 is SNHLY and CDR2 is FYNNEI. In DNA, the CDR3 is TGTGCCAGCAGTGAAGCCCAGCAGGGCACAGATACGCAGTATTTT. This gives the protein CASSEAQQGTDTQYF.

The V gene is TRBV15, the J gene TRBJ2-3; TRBD2 matches at 7 bases. Trimming removed 8 bases from V and 0 bases from J; junction bases left unmatched: 5. Looked up from germline, CDR1 is LNHNV and CDR2 is YYDKDF (reference sequence). This CDR3 is 14 amino acids long. This CDR3 is CATGGGGSTDTQYF. CDR3 DNA sequence: TGTGCCACCGGTGGGGGGGGTAGCACAGATACGCAGTATTTT.

The chain is built from TRBV9 and TRBJ2-7; 9 bases map to TRBD2. This CDR3 spans 14 amino acids. Trimming cost V 4 bases and J 5 bases; bases outside gene matches: 7. Germline V lookup: CDR1 SGDLS, CDR2 YYNGEE. CDR3 nucleotide sequence: TGTGCCAGCAGCTCAGCGGGAGGCCAGGACGAGCAGTACTTC. Residues: CASSSAGGQDEQYF.